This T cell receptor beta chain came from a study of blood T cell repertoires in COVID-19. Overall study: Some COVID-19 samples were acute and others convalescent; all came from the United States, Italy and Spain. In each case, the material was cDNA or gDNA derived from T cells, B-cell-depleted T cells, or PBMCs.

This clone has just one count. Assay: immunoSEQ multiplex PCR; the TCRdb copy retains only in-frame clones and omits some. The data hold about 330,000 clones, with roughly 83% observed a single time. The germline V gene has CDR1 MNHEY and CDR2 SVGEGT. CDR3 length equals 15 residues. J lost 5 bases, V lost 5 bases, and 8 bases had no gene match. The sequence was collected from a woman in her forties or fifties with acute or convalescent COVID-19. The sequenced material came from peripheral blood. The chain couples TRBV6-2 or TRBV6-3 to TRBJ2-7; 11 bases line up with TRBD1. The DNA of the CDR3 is TGTGCCAGCAGTCCCTCGGACAGGGGGCTGGACGAGCAGTACTTC. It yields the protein CASSPSDRGLDEQYF.